This T cell receptor (beta chain) comes out of a study of cytomegalovirus exposure and HLA in healthy donors. For the study at large: Early released data comprised about 85 million unique TCRs from HLA-typed donors.

13 Jbeta primers and 60 Vbeta primers were used for the PCR. Assay: immunoSEQ multiplex PCR; the TCRdb copy retains only in-frame clones and omits some. The sample carries around 130,000 clones, around 76% recorded once. Of note for this clone: Antigen unknown.

Study outcomes and limitations: Later genetic work tied a missense DCLRE1C variant to beta-chain V and J trimming. It was approximately 150 TCR beta chains that were listed as cytomegalovirus-associated.

The source of this sequence is a woman in her 50s in good health and CMV-seronegative. The sequenced material came from PBMCs.

CDR3 residues: CASSLSTDTQYF. Here the CDR3 DNA reads TGTGCCAGCAGCTTATCGACAGATACGCAGTATTTT. The chain uses TRBV7-3 and TRBJ2-3, with D unclear. V was trimmed by 2 bases and J by 3 bases, leaving 3 bases between them. The CDR3 spans 12 residues. From germline, CDR1 is SGHTA and CDR2 FQGTGA.